What follows is one T cell receptor beta chain and its context. Antigen unknown. The method was immunoSEQ multiplex PCR; TCRdb's version includes in-frame clones alone and lacks a portion of them. This table has fewer than 40,000 clones, approximately 78% appearing once. The sample belongs to a study of T cells in narcolepsy. Overall study context: Enrolled donors included narcolepsy type 1 or type 2 patients and healthy controls. General study results and limits: Comparing one patient's CSF and blood CD4+ clonotypes highlighted HCRT- and TRIB2-specific autoreactive clonotypes. Autoreactive clone sequences were missing from some blood memory CD4+ repertoires.

The CDR3 has 16 amino acids. The V gene's germline CDR1 is SGHNT and CDR2 YENEEA. After removal of 3 bases from V and 2 bases from J, the junction contained 10 bases not matched to a gene. The TCR comes from a human donor with narcolepsy. The sample taken for sequencing was CD45RA- memory CD4+ T cells from PBMCs. The chain uses TRBV11-3 and TRBJ2-7, with 7 bases aligning to TRBD1. The CDR3 reads CASSFRGYRGTYEQYF. CDR3 sequence (DNA): TGTGCCAGCAGCTTTCGCGGGTACAGGGGAACCTACGAGCAGTACTTC.